This TCR beta chain was recovered during a study of regulatory T cells in long-lasting Graves disease. Germline V gives CDR1 MDHEN, CDR2 SYDVKM. Trimming left V 1 base short and J 0 bases short, with 12 bases between. The CDR3 spans 16 residues. Noted time point: persistent/refractory GD, antithyroid drugs over 5 years with positive TRAb. RNA from PBMCs was the source of the TCR library. Building of the TCR beta libraries involved iRepertoire HTBI primers and Arm-PCR of CDR3 regions. TCRdb ran MiXCR on the multiplex PCR reads and lists one entry per CDR3 protein. Of 300,000 or so distinct CDR3 sequences listed, around 19% are singletons.

The chain uses TRBV28 and TRBJ1-1; the D is unclear. The sample was peripheral blood mononuclear cells (PBMCs), taken when the disease was refractory, from a patient treated with antithyroid drugs. The source is a female donor with Graves disease. This CDR3 reads CASSLFPRGMNTEAFF. For the CDR3, the DNA is TGTGCCAGCAGTTTATTTCCAAGAGGGATGAACACTGAAGCTTTCTTT.